A single TCR beta chain is shown here with its context. Its antigen is not identified. A multiplex PCR was run with 60 Vbeta primers and 13 Jbeta primers. The assay was immunoSEQ multiplex PCR, and TCRdb's table has in-frame clones only and misses some. The sample contains over 35,000 clones, approximately 75% of which appear only once. Germline V gene lookup returns CDR1 SNHLY and CDR2 FYNNEI. V lost 7 bases to trimming and J lost 3 bases, with 10 bases between them. CDR3 length: 13 amino acids. This record comes from a study of cytomegalovirus exposure and HLA in healthy donors. The wider study: From donors who were HLA-typed, an early data release held 75 million to 85 million unique TCRs. General observations from the study: In a later analysis, TCR beta V- and J-gene trimming was associated with a missense DCLRE1C variant.

The sequence came from a man in his forties in good health and CMV-seronegative. Input material: PBMCs. The chain joins TRBV2 to TRBJ1-3; weak D call: TRBD1 (5 bases). The CDR3 reads CASNQGFGNTIYF. The CDR3 DNA is TGTGCCAGCAATCAGGGTTTTGGAAACACCATATATTTT.